This is a list of T cell receptor beta chains from one sample in a study of T cell repertoires in cytomegalovirus infection. TCRdb re-called the reads through MiXCR, storing one row per CDR3 protein. The table includes roughly 760,000 distinct CDR3 sequences, less than 40% detected once. Sequencing used PBMCs. These receptors all come from a human donor in good health (CMV status not recorded). Some clones in this sample may be carry-over from other donors' samples. The CDR3 runs from the conserved cysteine through the conserved F or W. The order of the fields is V gene, J gene, CDR3 protein.

>TRBV20-1|TRBJ1-5
CSARSGQGTVGPQHF
>TRBV7-9|TRBJ2-2
CASGSRRNTGELFF
>TRBV28|TRBJ1-5
CASSLDRGGGNQPQHF
>TRBV7-9|TRBJ2-3
CASSSPLSAGTDTQYF
>TRBV20-1|TRBJ2-3
CSAGSGQALDTQYF
>TRBV5-1|TRBJ1-1
CASSLDTKRTEAFF
>TRBV15|TRBJ2-2
CATSIHPRDRGLNGELFF
>TRBV20-1|TRBJ2-7
CSARGGGHEQYF
>TRBV2|TRBJ2-3
CASSRDNSRAGAQYF
>TRBV4-2|TRBJ2-7
CASSQDLLSGTREQYF
>TRBV29-1|TRBJ2-2
CSVGQGNTGELFF
>TRBV10-3|TRBJ2-2
CAIRPTGPEGGELFF
>TRBV7-9|TRBJ1-6
CASSLGRGGTNGSPLHF
>TRBV28|TRBJ2-2
CASSPIGTIAAGELFF
>TRBV28|TRBJ2-7
CASSSPEGDEQYF
>TRBV19|TRBJ2-3
CASSTGLAVTDTQYF
>TRBV12-3/TRBV12-4|TRBJ1-5
CASSSAQGSQPQHF
>TRBV5-1|TRBJ2-4
CASTPAGAVGNVQYF
>TRBV7-8|TRBJ1-4
CASTLSGEKLFF
>TRBV28|TRBJ1-6
CASSLVQGSYNSPLHF
>TRBV7-8|TRBJ2-7
CASRHGTGATYEQYF
>TRBV20-1|TRBJ2-3
CSAPWTSGSLADTQYF
>TRBV28|TRBJ2-1
CASSPFTDNEQFF
>TRBV12-3/TRBV12-4|TRBJ1-4
CASSAWRGQGEKLFF
>TRBV7-2|TRBJ1-4
CASSSLRAGEKLFF
>TRBV23-1|TRBJ1-5
CASSQPAQFSNQPQHF
>TRBV12-3/TRBV12-4|TRBJ1-2
CATGKRVFPIGYTF
>TRBV7-8|TRBJ2-3
CASSLFYGGQESTDTQYF
>TRBV12-3/TRBV12-4|TRBJ2-7
CASSLVSGGAFSSYEQYF
>TRBV4-1|TRBJ1-4
CASSPRSGNEKLFF
>TRBV28|TRBJ1-1
CASSIRQLSEAFF
>TRBV7-2|TRBJ1-2
CASSFWAEDYGYTF
>TRBV11-2|TRBJ1-5
CASSATRNQPQHF
>TRBV7-2|TRBJ2-2
CASSLTRYAGELFF
>TRBV19|TRBJ2-7
CASSVTGESYEQYF
>TRBV5-1|TRBJ1-2
CASSLQGMNYGYTF
>TRBV2|TRBJ1-5
CASSGRQGGNQPQHF
>TRBV7-2|TRBJ2-1
CASSFRGSDNEQFF
>TRBV5-8|TRBJ2-7
CASSSRGISYEQYF
>TRBV6-1|TRBJ1-1
CASSFRGLAPQAFF
>TRBV7-3|TRBJ1-2
CASSLTGAGGGYTF
>TRBV24-1|TRBJ1-6
CATSGPDRDNSPLHF
>TRBV5-4|TRBJ1-4
CANTGDEKLFF
>TRBV2|TRBJ1-5
CASSEPTANQPQHF
>TRBV20-1|TRBJ2-1
CSARVSPFSYNEQFF
>TRBV7-2|TRBJ2-6
CASSLGHGVAFRGANVLTF
>TRBV28|TRBJ2-5
CASSSPDSQETQYF
>TRBV25-1|TRBJ1-3
CASSEPGRGTIYF